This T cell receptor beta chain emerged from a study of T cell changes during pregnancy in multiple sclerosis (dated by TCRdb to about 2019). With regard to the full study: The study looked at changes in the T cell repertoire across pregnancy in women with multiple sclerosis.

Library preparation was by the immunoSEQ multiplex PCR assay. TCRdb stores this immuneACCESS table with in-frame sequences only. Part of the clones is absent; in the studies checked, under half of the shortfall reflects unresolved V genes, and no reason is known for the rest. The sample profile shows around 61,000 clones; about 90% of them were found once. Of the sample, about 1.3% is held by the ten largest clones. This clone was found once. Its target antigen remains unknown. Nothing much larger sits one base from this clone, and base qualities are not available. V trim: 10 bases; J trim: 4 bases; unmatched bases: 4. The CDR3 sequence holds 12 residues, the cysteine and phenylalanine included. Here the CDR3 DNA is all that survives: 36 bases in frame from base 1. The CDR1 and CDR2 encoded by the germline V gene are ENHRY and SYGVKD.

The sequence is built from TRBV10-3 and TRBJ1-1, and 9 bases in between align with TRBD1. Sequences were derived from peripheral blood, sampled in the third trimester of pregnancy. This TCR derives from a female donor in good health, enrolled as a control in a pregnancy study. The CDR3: CATGQGPTEAFF. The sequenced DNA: TGTGCCACCGGACAGGGGCCCACTGAAGCTTTCTTT.